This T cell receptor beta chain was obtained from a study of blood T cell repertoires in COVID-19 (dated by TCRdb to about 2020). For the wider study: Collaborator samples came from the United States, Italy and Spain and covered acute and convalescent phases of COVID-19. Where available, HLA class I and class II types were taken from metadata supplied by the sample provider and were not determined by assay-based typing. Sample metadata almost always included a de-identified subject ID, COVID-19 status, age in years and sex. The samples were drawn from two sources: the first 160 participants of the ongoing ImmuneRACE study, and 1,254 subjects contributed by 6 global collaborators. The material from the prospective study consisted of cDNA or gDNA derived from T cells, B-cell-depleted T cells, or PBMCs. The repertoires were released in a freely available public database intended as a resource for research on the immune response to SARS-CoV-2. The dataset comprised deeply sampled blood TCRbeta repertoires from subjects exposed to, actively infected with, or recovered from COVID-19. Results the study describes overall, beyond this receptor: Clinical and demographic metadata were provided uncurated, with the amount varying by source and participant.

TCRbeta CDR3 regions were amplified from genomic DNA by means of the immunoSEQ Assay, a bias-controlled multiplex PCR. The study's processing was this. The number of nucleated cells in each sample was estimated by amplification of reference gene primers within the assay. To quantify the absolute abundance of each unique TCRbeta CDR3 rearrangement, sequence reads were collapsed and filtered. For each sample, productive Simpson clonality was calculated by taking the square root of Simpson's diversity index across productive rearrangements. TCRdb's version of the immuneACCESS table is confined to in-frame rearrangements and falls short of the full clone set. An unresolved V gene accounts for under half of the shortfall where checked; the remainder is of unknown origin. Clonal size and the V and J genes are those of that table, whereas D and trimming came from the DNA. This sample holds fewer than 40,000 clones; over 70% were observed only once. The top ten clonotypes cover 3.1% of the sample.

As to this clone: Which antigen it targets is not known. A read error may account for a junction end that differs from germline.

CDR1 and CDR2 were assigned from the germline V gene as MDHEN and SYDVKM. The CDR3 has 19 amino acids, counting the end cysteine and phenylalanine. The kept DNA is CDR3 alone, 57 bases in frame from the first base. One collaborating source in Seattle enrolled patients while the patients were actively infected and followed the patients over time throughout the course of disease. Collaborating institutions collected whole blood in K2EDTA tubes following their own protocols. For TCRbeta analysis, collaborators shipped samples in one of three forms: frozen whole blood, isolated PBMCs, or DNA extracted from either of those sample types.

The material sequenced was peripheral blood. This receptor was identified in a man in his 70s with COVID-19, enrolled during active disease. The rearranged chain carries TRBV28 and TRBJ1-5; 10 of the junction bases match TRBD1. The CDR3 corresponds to CASSLFSLSLTGGKQPQHF. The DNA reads TGTGCCAGCAGTTTATTCTCTCTCTCCTTGACAGGGGGCAAACAGCCCCAGCATTTT.